This T cell receptor (beta chain) is from a study of T cell changes during pregnancy in multiple sclerosis. Per the germline V gene, CDR1 is SGHDT and CDR2 is YYEEEE. The CDR3 loop spans 12 amino acids. Trimming removed 2 bases at V and 8 bases at J, with 8 bases between. Sequenced by immunoSEQ multiplex PCR; TCRdb stores in-frame clones only, minus some. The sample has approximately 71,000 clones, 92% seen once. J is TRBJ2-1 and V is TRBV5-6; a possible D gene is TRBD1 (6 bases). The receptor's source is a female donor with multiple sclerosis, enrolled in a pregnancy study. This specimen was peripheral blood, taken in the second trimester of pregnancy. CDR3 region: CASSFQGYEQFF. DNA for the CDR3: TGTGCCAGCAGCTTTCAGGGGTATGAGCAGTTCTTC. The full variable domain, its missing parts supplied by reference TRBV5-6 and TRBJ2-1, is DAGVTQSPTHLIKTRGQQVTLRCSPKSGHDTVSWYQQALGQGPQFIFQYYEEEERQRGNFPDRFSGHQFPNYSSELNVNALLLGDSALYLCASSFQGYEQFFGPGTRLTVL.